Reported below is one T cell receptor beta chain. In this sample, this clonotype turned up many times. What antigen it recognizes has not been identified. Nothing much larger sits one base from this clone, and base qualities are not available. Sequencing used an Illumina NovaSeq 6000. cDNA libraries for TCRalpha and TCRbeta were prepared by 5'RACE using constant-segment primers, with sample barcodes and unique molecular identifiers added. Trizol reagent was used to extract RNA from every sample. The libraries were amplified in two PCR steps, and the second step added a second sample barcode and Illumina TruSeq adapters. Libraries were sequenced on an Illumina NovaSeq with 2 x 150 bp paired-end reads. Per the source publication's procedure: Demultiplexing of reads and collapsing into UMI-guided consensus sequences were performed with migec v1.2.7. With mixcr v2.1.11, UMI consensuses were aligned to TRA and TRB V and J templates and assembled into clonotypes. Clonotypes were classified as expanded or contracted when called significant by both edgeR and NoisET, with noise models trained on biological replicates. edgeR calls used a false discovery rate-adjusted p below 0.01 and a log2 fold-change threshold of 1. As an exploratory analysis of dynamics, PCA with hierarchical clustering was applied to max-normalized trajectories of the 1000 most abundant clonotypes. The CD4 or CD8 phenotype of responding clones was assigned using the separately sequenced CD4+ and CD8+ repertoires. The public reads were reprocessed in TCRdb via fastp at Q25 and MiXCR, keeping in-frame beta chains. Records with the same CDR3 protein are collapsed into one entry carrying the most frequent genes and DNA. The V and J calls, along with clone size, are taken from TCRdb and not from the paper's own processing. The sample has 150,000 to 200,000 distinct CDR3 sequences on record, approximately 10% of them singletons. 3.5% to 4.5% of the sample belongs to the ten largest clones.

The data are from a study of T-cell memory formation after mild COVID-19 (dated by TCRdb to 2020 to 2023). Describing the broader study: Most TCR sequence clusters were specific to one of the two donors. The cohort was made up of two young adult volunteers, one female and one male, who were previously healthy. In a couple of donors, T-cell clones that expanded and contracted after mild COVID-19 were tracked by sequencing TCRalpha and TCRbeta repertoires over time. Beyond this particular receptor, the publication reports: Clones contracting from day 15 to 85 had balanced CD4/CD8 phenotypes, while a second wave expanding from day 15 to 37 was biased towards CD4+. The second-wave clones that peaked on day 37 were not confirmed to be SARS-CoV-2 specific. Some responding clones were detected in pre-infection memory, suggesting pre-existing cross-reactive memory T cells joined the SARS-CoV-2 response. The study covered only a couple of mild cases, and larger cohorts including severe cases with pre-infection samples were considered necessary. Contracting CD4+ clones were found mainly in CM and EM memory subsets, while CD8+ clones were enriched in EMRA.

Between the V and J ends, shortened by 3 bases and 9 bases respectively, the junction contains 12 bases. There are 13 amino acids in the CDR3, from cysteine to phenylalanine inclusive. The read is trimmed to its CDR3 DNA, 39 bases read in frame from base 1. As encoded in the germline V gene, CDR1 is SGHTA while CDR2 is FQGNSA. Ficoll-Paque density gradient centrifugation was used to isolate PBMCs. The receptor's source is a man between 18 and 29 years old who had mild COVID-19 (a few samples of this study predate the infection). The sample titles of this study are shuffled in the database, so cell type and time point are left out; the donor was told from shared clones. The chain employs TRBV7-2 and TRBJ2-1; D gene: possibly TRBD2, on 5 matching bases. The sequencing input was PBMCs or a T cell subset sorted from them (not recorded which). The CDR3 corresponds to CASSFHNEGEQFF. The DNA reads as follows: TGTGCCAGCAGCTTTCATAACGAGGGTGAGCAGTTCTTC.